This T cell receptor beta chain was documented in a study of T cells in Graves' hyperthyroidism and ophthalmopathy. General study results and limits: Appearing also in blood were most of the thyroid clonotypes expanded above 0.001. Ophthalmopathy and stable hyperthyroidism were told apart by a 13 V-J model.

With a duration under 2 months, the hyperthyroidism was newly diagnosed in patients aged 18 to 65. PBMCs were obtained from 9 to 10 ml fresh peripheral blood. TCR beta CDR3 sequences were amplified from RNA transcripts. HTBI primers were employed in a first-round RT-PCR of the TCR CDR3. TCRdb used MiXCR to reprocess the multiplex PCR reads, holding one entry per CDR3 protein. The sample yields 600,000 to 750,000 distinct CDR3 sequences, approximately 15% seen once. Notes on this clonotype: What it binds is not known.

The sequence was collected from a man aged 50 to 59 with Graves' hyperthyroidism. The sample comprised blood.

For the CDR3, the DNA is TGTGCCAGCAGTTTATATTTCCCCGGGACAGGGGGCCAAGAGACCCAGTACTTC. It specifies CASSLYFPGTGGQETQYF. The chain carries TRBV27 and TRBJ2-5; the match to TRBD1 covers 11 bases. V shed 1 base and J 1 base; nucleotides not matched to a gene: 8. Germline CDR1 reads MNHEY; CDR2 reads SMNVEV (reference sequence). This CDR3 has 18 residues.